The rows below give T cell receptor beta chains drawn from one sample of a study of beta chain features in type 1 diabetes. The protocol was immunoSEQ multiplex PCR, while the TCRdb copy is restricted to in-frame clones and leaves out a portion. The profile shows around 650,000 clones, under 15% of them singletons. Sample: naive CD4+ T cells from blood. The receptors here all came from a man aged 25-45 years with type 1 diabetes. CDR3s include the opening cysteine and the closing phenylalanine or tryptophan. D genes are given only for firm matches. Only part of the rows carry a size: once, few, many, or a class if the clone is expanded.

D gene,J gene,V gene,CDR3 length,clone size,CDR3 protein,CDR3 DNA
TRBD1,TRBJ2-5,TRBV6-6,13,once,CASSLDRWETQYF,TGTGCCAGCAGTTTGGACAGGTGGGAGACCCAGTACTTC
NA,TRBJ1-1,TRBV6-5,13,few,CASNRYLNTEAFF,TGTGCCAGCAATCGGTATTTGAACACTGAAGCTTTCTTT
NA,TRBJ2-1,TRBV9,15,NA,CASSVEGLPGGEQFF,TGTGCCAGCAGCGTAGAGGGCCTGCCTGGGGGTGAGCAGTTCTTC
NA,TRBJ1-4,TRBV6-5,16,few,CASSYSNRGPNEKLFF,TGTGCCAGCAGTTACTCGAATAGAGGGCCTAATGAAAAACTGTTTTTT
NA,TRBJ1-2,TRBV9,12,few,CASSPSGYGYTF,TGTGCCAGCAGCCCCTCTGGCTATGGCTACACCTTC
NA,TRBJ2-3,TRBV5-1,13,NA,CASRGSWTDTQYF,TGCGCCAGCAGGGGCAGTTGGACAGATACGCAGTATTTT
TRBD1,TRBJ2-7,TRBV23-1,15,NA,CASTYPRDRGYEQYF,TGCGCCAGCACCTACCCCAGGGACAGGGGCTACGAGCAGTACTTC
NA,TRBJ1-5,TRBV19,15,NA,CASSIPDYSNQPQHF,TGTGCCAGTAGTATTCCAGATTATAGCAATCAGCCCCAGCATTTT
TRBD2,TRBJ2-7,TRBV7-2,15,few,CASSLGLLAGPEQYF,TGTGCCAGCAGCTTAGGTCTTCTAGCGGGGCCCGAGCAGTACTTC
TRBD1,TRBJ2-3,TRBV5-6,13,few,CASSGQGPDTQYF,TGTGCCAGCAGCGGACAGGGGCCAGATACGCAGTATTTT
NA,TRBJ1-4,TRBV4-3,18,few,CASSQDSRGVATNEKLFF,TGCGCCAGCAGCCAAGATAGCCGCGGTGTAGCAACTAATGAAAAACTGTTTTTT
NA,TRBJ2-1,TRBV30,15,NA,CAWSSGPNSYNEQFF,TGTGCCTGGAGCTCAGGACCAAACTCCTACAATGAGCAGTTCTTC
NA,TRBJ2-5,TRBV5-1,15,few,CASSLDGASGETQYF,TGCGCCAGCAGCTTGGACGGGGCGAGTGGAGAGACCCAGTACTTC
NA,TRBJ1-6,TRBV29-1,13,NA,CSVGEGFNSPLHF,TGCAGCGTTGGTGAGGGGTTTAATTCACCCCTCCACTTT
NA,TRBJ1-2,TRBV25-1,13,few,CASGPSGAYGYTF,TGTGCCAGCGGACCTTCTGGGGCCTATGGCTACACCTTC
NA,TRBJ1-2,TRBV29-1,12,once,CSVGPGDYGYTF,TGCAGCGTTGGGCCGGGCGACTATGGCTACACCTTC
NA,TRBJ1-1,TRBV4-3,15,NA,CASSQMGGVNTEAFF,TGCGCCAGCAGCCAAATGGGGGGGGTGAACACTGAAGCTTTCTTT
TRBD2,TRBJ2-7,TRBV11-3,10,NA,CAPPGVAGDF,TGTGCCCCCCCTGGGGTAGCGGGGGACTTC
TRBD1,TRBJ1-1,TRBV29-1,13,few,CSVEGTGSTEAFF,TGCAGCGTTGAAGGGACAGGGTCCACTGAAGCTTTCTTT
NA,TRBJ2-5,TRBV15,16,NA,CATSRVGGPFRETQYF,TGTGCCACCAGCAGAGTGGGGGGCCCCTTTAGGGAGACCCAGTACTTC
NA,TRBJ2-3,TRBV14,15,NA,CASSPQGRSTDTQYF,TGTGCCAGCAGCCCGCAGGGTAGGTCGACAGATACGCAGTATTTT
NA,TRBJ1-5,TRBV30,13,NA,CAWSRSENQPQHF,TGTGCCTGGAGTCGGTCAGAGAATCAGCCCCAGCATTTT
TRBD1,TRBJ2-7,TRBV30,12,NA,CASSQGEYEQYF,TGTGCCAGCTCGCAGGGGGAATACGAGCAGTACTTC
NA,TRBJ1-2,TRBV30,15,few,CAWSVSNSRLGGYTF,TGTGCCTGGAGTGTAAGCAACTCTCGCCTGGGTGGCTACACCTTC
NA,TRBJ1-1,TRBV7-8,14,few,CASSLVVENTEAFF,TGTGCCAGCAGCTTAGTGGTGGAGAACACTGAAGCTTTCTTT
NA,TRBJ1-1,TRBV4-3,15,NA,CASSQDPQGVAEAFF,TGCGCCAGCAGCCAAGATCCGCAGGGAGTAGCTGAAGCTTTCTTT
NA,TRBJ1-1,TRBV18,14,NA,CASSFGDANTEAFF,TGTGCCAGCTCATTTGGGGACGCAAACACTGAAGCTTTCTTT
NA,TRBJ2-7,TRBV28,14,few,CASTHEGMPYEQYF,TGTGCCAGCACCCACGAAGGAATGCCCTACGAGCAGTACTTC
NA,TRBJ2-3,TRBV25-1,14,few,CASSERVSTDTQYF,TGTGCCAGCAGTGAAAGAGTAAGCACAGATACGCAGTATTTT
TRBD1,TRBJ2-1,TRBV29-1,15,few,CSVEPRNRGMNEQFF,TGCAGCGTTGAACCCCGGAACAGGGGTATGAATGAGCAGTTCTTC
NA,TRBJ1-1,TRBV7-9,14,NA,CASSLNPADTEAFF,TGTGCCAGCAGCTTAAACCCGGCAGACACTGAAGCTTTCTTT
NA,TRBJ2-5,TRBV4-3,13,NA,CASSQDPGVDQYF,TGCGCCAGCAGCCAAGACCCGGGGGTCGACCAGTACTTC
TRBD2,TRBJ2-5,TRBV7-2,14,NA,CASSGLAGGETQYF,TGTGCCAGCAGCGGACTAGCGGGCGGAGAGACCCAGTACTTC
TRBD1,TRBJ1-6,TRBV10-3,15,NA,CAISGTGGRNSPLHF,TGTGCCATCAGTGGGACAGGGGGCCGTAATTCACCCCTCCACTTT
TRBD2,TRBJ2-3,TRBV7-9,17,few,CASSLTSGTSPTDTQYF,TGTGCCAGCAGCTTAACGTCCGGGACTAGCCCCACAGATACGCAGTATTTT
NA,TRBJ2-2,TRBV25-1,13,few,CASSSGQTGELFF,TGTGCCAGCAGTAGCGGTCAAACCGGGGAGCTGTTTTTT
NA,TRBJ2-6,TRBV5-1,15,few,CASSLGGTGANVLTF,TGCGCCAGCAGCTTAGGGGGTACTGGGGCCAACGTCCTGACTTTC
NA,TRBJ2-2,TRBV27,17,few,CASSPVPRGANTGELFF,TGTGCCAGCAGTCCCGTCCCGAGGGGCGCGAACACCGGGGAGCTGTTTTTT
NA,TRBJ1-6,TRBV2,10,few,CASGASPLHF,TGTGCCAGCGGGGCCTCACCCCTCCACTTT
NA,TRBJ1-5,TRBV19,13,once,CASSWREDQPQHF,TGTGCCAGTAGTTGGAGGGAGGATCAGCCCCAGCATTTT
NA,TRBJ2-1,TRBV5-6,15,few,CASSGGATNYNEQFF,TGTGCCAGCAGCGGTGGTGCGACTAACTACAATGAGCAGTTCTTC
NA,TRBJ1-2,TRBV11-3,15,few,CASSSSAGQLYGYTF,TGTGCCAGCAGCTCCTCCGCTGGGCAGCTCTATGGCTACACCTTC
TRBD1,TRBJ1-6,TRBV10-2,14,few,CAIRQGGRDSPLHF,TGTGCCATCAGACAAGGGGGCCGTGATTCACCCCTCCACTTT
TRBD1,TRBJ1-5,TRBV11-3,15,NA,CASSLGQGMNQPQHF,TGTGCCAGCAGCTTGGGACAGGGGATGAATCAGCCCCAGCATTTT
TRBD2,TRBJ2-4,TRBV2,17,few,CASTGSGGTSAKNIQYF,TGTGCCAGCACGGGTAGCGGGGGGACCTCAGCCAAAAACATTCAGTACTTC
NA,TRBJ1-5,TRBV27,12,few,CASSSGRQPQHF,TGTGCCAGCAGTTCAGGGCGTCAGCCCCAGCATTTT